This TCR beta chain was sequenced for a study of radiotherapy plus CTLA-4 blockade in lung cancer. Study-wide results and caveats: Tumor-origin TCR clones grew in blood after radiotherapy plus ipilimumab.

For this clone: What it recognizes is unknown.

The protocol was immunoSEQ multiplex PCR, while the TCRdb copy is restricted to in-frame clones and leaves out a portion. This table has approximately 52,000 clones, about 76% appearing once. The CDR3 is 13 amino acids. V lost 6 bases and J 7 bases, leaving 12 bases between the germline ends. Looked up from germline, CDR1 is MNHNS and CDR2 is SASEGT. The receptor was isolated from a human donor with non-small cell lung cancer whose response to radiotherapy plus ipilimumab could not be evaluated. The J gene is TRBJ1-4, the V gene TRBV6-1; D is unclear. The sample in question was peripheral blood, obtained from a patient treated with radiotherapy plus ipilimumab. CDR3 sequence reads: CASRSVLGEKLFF. CDR3 coding DNA: TGTGCCAGCAGGTCGGTTCTCGGTGAAAAACTGTTTTTT.